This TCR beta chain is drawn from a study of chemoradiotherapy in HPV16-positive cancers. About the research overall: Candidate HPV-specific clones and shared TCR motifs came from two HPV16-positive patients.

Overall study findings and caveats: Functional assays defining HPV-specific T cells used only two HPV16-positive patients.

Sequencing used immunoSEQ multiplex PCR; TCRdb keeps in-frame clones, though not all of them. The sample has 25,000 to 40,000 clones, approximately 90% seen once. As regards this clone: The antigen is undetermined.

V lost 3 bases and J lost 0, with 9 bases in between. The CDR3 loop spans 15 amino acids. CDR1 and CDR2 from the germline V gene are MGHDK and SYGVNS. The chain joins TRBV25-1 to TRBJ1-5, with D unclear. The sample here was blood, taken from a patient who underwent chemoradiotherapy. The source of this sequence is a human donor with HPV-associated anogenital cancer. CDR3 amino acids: CASSDSRGSNQPQHF. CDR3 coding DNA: TGTGCCAGCAGTGATTCCCGGGGTAGCAATCAGCCCCAGCATTTT.